The text below deals with one T cell receptor (beta chain). Its antigen is undetermined. The CDR3 has 15 amino acids. Germline V gene lookup returns CDR1 MNHEY and CDR2 SMNVEV (reference sequence). Trimming at V came to 3 bases and at J to 2 bases, leaving 3 bases not matched to a gene. The data were obtained in a study of cytomegalovirus exposure and HLA in healthy donors. PCR used 60 Vbeta primers and 13 Jbeta primers. Profiled with immunoSEQ multiplex PCR; TCRdb holds only in-frame clones, not every one. The data contain approximately 170,000 clones, 75% to 90% of them seen just once; the ten biggest clones take up 1%. Whole-study results and caveats: A later analysis showed TCR association rates differing by HLA locus, peaking at DRB1 and lowest at HLA-C. Whilst most TCR sequences proved rare, a subset of public TCRs occurred across many donors. Cytomegalovirus-associated status was assigned to some 180 TCR beta chains. CMV serostatus was the only immune exposure information that was available.

The receptor comes from a boy between 2 and 15 years old in good health and CMV-seronegative. This sequence joins TRBV27 and TRBJ2-3; 9 nucleotides align to TRBD1. The specimen sequenced was PBMCs. The CDR3 DNA sequence: TGTGCCAGCAGTTTCCGGGACAGGGACACAGATACGCAGTATTTT. It codes for CASSFRDRDTDTQYF.